This note documents a single T cell receptor (beta chain) sequence. This clone was seen only a few times. This clone's antigen is unknown. Per-base quality was not reported, and no clone a single base away is much larger than it. This sample is part of a study of cytomegalovirus exposure and HLA in healthy donors (dated 2017 in TCRdb). Broadly, across the study: According to an earlier analysis of 587 of the donors, roughly 180 million T cells yielded 117 million unique TCR beta sequences and approximately 300 Gb of sequence data. About 280 gigabases of sequencing data and about 92 million unique TCR sequences made up an early release that covered some 640 HLA-typed donors. Of the roughly 400 genotyped donors, 70% to 90% were placed in the genetic ancestry cluster associated with self-reported Caucasian donors. The study aimed to test whether cataloging public T cell receptors could reveal signatures of past pathogen exposure. The study profiled the T cell repertoires of fewer than 850 subjects by immunosequencing and related them to cytomegalovirus serostatus. Along with the roughly 670-subject first cohort, a separate validation cohort of more than 90 different subjects was used. High-throughput TCR immunosequencing, statistical association of individual TCRs with disease status, and machine learning were combined to predict cytomegalovirus infection status. In a later analysis, previously published TCR beta repertoires from more than 500 donors were re-analyzed and high-resolution HLA genotyping was added so that TCR occurrence patterns could be studied. In the later analysis, no new phenotypic data were used to find candidate immune exposures; instead, reliance was placed on TCR beta sequences and their occurrence across donors. To decide whether each TCR beta V gene segment behaved as functional or pseudogenic, an earlier analysis of several hundred of the donors relied on high-throughput TCR beta sequencing. Donor age, sex, ethnicity and CMV serostatus were compiled alongside the repertoire data. In a later genetic analysis, genome-wide SNP genotypes for about 60% of the 666 donors were used, and that subset was treated as a discovery cohort. All discovery cohort repertoires had been generated using a single sequencing platform. HLA typing covered class I and class II loci at four-digit resolution. Typing coverage varied by locus: roughly 629-640 donors for A, B, C, DRB1 and DQB1; more than 500 for DQA1; around 570 for DPA1; roughly 470 for DPB1. Four to six DR-DQ haplotypes were handled as single units for association and clustering, since linkage in the cohort was strong. Across approximately 420 genotyped donors of the cohort, an average of roughly 250,000 unique TCR beta nucleotide sequences per donor were sequenced, and approximately 17% of those sequences were non-productive. Points the paper makes about the study in general: The classifier was reported to diagnose cytomegalovirus status with high specificity and sensitivity in both the original and validation cohorts. In vitro tests confirmed that three of the cytomegalovirus-associated TCR beta chains recognize cytomegalovirus antigens. According to the authors, the approach could potentially be generalized to other disease states and immunological phenotypes. In a later analysis, HLA-associated TCR beta chains were found to be more clonally expanded and to have lower generation probabilities than equally common non-associated chains. Immune exposure information for the cohort was limited to CMV serostatus. Roughly uniform sequencing depth across donors was assumed in presence/absence analyses, although this assumption may not hold. A further reported finding was that TCR beta sequences accurately predicted the HLA-A and HLA-B alleles for most subjects in the first cohort. A cluster of highly shared sequence variants was judged likely to be a technical artifact of the sequencing pipeline. In a later genetic analysis, fewer N-insertions in productive TCRs were reported among donors in an Asian-associated ancestry cluster than the approximately 670-donor mean. An earlier analysis of several hundred of the donors showed that most TCR beta V segments appeared in productive rearrangements either about 87% or about 30% of the time, which broadly matched IMGT annotations. Most CMV-associated TCR beta chains appeared to be HLA-restricted in a later analysis, and the HLA associations seemed to be driven largely by CMV exposure. In a later analysis, 16,951 TCR beta sequences were associated with specific HLA alleles at a false discovery rate of 0.05. Most TCR sequences were observed very rarely across donors, whereas some public TCRs were present in many individuals. Correlated functional status among segregating V segments might be attributable to linkage disequilibrium, but an unknown experimental factor could not be ruled out. In a later genetic analysis, a missense DCLRE1C variant was associated with V-gene and J-gene trimming of TCR beta chains, and the association was replicated in an independent cohort. A later analysis reported that several top co-occurrence clusters appeared linked to parvovirus B19, influenza, CMV and Epstein-Barr virus. A total of fewer than 200 TCR beta chains were listed by the study as associated with cytomegalovirus. The earlier analysis of around 600 of the donors excluded 15 to 20 rarely observed V segments, including chromosome 9 orphons, because counts were too low. The cohort was sequenced for TCR beta chains only, and without alpha or paired-chain data the features that could be detected were limited. According to a later analysis, TCR association rates differed among HLA loci, with DRB1 alleles showing the most associated TCRs and HLA-C alleles showing the fewest. Because some donors lacked HLA typing at each locus, the association tests relied only on the typed subset. When HLA alleles, especially DR and DQ, strongly co-occurred, attributing TCR associations to individual alleles was difficult.

The cohort comprised several hundred healthy bone marrow donors. All cohort members were sampled while nominally healthy, although unrecorded immune exposures were likely present. The donor tested CMV seronegative and was one of the 352 seronegative cohort members. Each donor provided a peripheral blood sample, and peripheral blood mononuclear cells were used for TCR beta sequencing. The Qiagen DNeasy Blood Extraction Kit was used to extract genomic DNA from the blood cell samples. The library relied on the immunoSEQ multiplex PCR assay. For the multiplex PCR, a mixture combining 60 forward primers for TCR Vbeta segments and 13 reverse primers for TCR Jbeta segments was used. The CDR3 region of rearranged TCR beta genes was amplified from genomic DNA with a multiplex PCR assay. The amplified TCR beta libraries were sequenced on the Illumina HiSeq System as 87-base-pair reads. The original pipeline was this. A later analysis counted some 80 million unique TCR beta chains across the 550 to 800 repertoires, and some 11 million of these chains were shared by at least two donors. Raw reads were error-corrected and collapsed into unique sequences with a nearest-neighbor algorithm that merged closely related sequences to remove PCR and sequencing errors. Alignment of CDR3 sequences to IMGT reference sequences was used to assign V, D and J gene segments. For a sequence to be retained, a match of at least six nucleotides to both a V gene segment and a J gene segment was required. A rearrangement counted as productive if the CDR3 had no stop codons and remained in frame with V and J, and every other rearrangement counted as non-productive. Following IMGT convention, CDR3 was defined as the stretch from the second conserved V-encoded cysteine to the conserved J-encoded phenylalanine. Sequences without an unambiguous match to a single V gene segment were excluded from the earlier analysis of over 500 of the donors. In an earlier analysis of about 590 of the donors, a V segment was called functional when productive rearrangements were above 56.7%, and segregating when the standard deviation between donors exceeded 5%. To diagnose cytomegalovirus status from the catalog of TCR beta chain sequences, a statistical classification framework was built. In a later analysis, V and J genes were assigned by comparing TCR nucleotide sequences against IMGT/GENE-DB human TR gene sequences. A later analysis assigned CDR3 sequences and most-parsimonious VDJ recombination scenarios with the TCRdist pipeline. A later analysis defined each TCR beta chain by its CDR3 amino acid sequence plus V-gene family, and excluded reads lacking a unique V-gene family. As a way to deal with suspected cross-contamination and a sequencing artifact, a later analysis dropped roughly 620 nucleotide sequences that were highly shared and had low generation probability. In a later analysis, a clonal expansion index for each public chain was calculated from normalized within-repertoire ranks of inferred template counts. Generation probabilities in a later analysis came from a VDJ recombination model fitted to out-of-frame rearrangements, and those results were checked against IGoR. In a later analysis, hypergeometric tests were used to score TCR-TCR, TCR-HLA and TCR-CMV co-occurrence, with a repertoire-size bias correction applied to TCR pairs. A later analysis estimated false discovery rates by permuting HLA or CMV assignments 20 times. In a later analysis, co-occurring TCRs were grouped using DBSCAN, and TCRdist sequence similarity was added for clustering within HLA-allele-positive subsets. Co-occurrence clustering excluded repertoires with fewer than 30,000 or more than 120,000 public chains, plus five with anomalous nucleotide sharing. Drawn from immuneACCESS, this table holds only the in-frame rearrangements with V and J called that TCRdb kept. Clones are partly lost; checked studies trace under half to an unresolved V gene and leave the rest unexplained. From that table come the V and J calls and clone size; the DNA was used to work out D and trimming. Present in this sample are fewer than 110,000 clones, over 75% of which were seen just once. Approximately 4.5% of the sample is held by the ten biggest clonotypes.

This clonotype was sampled from a male donor in good health and CMV-seronegative. The sample was PBMCs.

The DNA sequence is TGTGCCAGCAGCTTGGCGTCCGGGGACACTGAAGCTTTCTTT. Translated, it gives CASSLASGDTEAFF. The sequence links TRBV5-5 to TRBJ1-1; the D gene cannot be named for sure. At the junction V is shortened by 0 bases and J by 3 bases, with 9 bases in between. Its CDR3 holds 14 amino acids, cysteine through phenylalanine. The DNA shown is the 42-base CDR3, in frame from base 1. The germline V gene (reference sequence) provides CDR1 SGHKS and CDR2 YYEKEE.